This record looks at one T cell receptor (beta chain) sequence and its context. What it binds is not known. The germline V gene encodes CDR1 SGHTA and CDR2 FQGNSA. J was trimmed by 3 bases and V by 1 base; bases with no gene match: 8. CDR3 length equals 16 residues. This specimen belongs to a study of blood T cells in healthy people across ages. A J-beta primer mix and a sample-barcoded 5' primer were used in a second PCR of about 7 to 12 cycles. TCRdb redid the calling of the 5' RACE reads with MiXCR, one entry per CDR3 protein. The data hold fewer than 2 million distinct CDR3 sequences, with approximately 40% observed a single time. Notes on the study in general: Naive T cell percentage and TCR beta diversity correlated strongly.

This receptor was taken from a human donor in good health. The sample was blood. The V and J genes are TRBV7-2 and TRBJ2-5; 7 nucleotides agree with TRBD1. DNA of the CDR3: TGTGCCAGCAGCTTAGGGACAGGCGGCTGGGAAGAGACCCAGTACTTC. Protein: CASSLGTGGWEETQYF.